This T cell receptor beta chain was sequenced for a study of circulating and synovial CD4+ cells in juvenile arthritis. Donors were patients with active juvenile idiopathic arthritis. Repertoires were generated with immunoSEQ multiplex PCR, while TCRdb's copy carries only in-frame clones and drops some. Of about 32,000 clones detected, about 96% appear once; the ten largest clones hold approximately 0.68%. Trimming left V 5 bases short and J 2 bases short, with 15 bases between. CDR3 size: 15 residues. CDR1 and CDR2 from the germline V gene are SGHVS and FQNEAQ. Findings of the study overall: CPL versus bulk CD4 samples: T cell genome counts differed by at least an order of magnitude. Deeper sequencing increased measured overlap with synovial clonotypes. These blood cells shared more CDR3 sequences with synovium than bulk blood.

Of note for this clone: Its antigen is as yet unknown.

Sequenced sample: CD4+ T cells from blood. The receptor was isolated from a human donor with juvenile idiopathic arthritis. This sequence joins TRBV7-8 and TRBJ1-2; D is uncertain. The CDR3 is CASSTRAGGNYGYTF. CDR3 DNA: TGTGCCAGCAGCACCCGGGCGGGAGGAAACTATGGCTACACCTTC.